These 9 T cell receptor beta chains came from one sample sequenced in a study of shared clonotypes between healthy human individuals. Produced via immunoSEQ multiplex PCR; TCRdb's table is partial and in-frame only. Of about 2,200,000 clones listed, approximately 94% are singletons. As defined, naive CD8 cells were CD45RO-negative and positively selected for CCR7, with terminally differentiated effector memory CD45RA+ cells excluded. Material: naive CD8+ T cells from PBMCs. These receptors originate from a man aged 18 to 29 in good health. Some clones in this sample may be carry-over from other donors' samples.

The chain combines TRBV14 with TRBJ2-7; possibly TRBD2 for D (6 bases). CDR3 length equals 15 residues. Trimming took 5 bases from V and 7 from J, leaving 21 bases between them. CDR1 and CDR2 from the germline V gene are SGHDN and FVKESK. CDR3 in amino acids: CASSYLGDPRGEQYF. DNA of the CDR3: TGTGCCAGCAGCTACCTCGGGGACCCCCGGGGGGAGCAGTACTTC.

This clone was counted a single time. This chain links TRBV27 with TRBJ2-4, with 7 bases matching TRBD1. The CDR3 loop spans 16 amino acids. J was trimmed by 0 bases and V by 4 bases; bases with no gene match: 6. Germline V gives CDR1 MNHEY, CDR2 SMNVEV (reference sequence). Here the CDR3 DNA reads TGTGCCAGCAGTTACCGGGACAGACTAGCCAAAAACATTCAGTACTTC. As protein: CASSYRDRLAKNIQYF.

The rearrangement joins TRBV6-6 to TRBJ1-5; the D gene is possibly TRBD1 (6 bases). Looked up from germline, CDR1 is MNHNY and CDR2 is SVGAGI (reference sequence). This CDR3 is 16 amino acids long. Trimming left V 2 bases short and J 0 bases short, with 11 bases between. CDR3 DNA: TGTGCCAGCAGTTACGGGGGCCCGAATAGCAATCAGCCCCAGCATTTT. Protein: CASSYGGPNSNQPQHF.

The CDR3 protein is CASSLGPGPLDEQFF. Written as DNA, the CDR3 is TGTGCCAGCAGCTTGGGTCCCGGGCCCTTGGATGAGCAGTTCTTC. This chain connects TRBV5-4 to TRBJ2-1, with unresolved D. Trimming shortened V by 0 bases and J by 8 bases, and 15 bases separated the two germline ends. This CDR3 spans 15 amino acids. CDR1 SGHNT and CDR2 YYREEE come from the germline V gene (reference sequence).

V is TRBV29-1 and J is TRBJ2-7; 9 nucleotides match TRBD2. Germline trimming cut 4 bases from V and 6 bases from J; bases unmatched to any gene: 4. The length of the CDR3 is 12 residues. The germline V gene encodes CDR1 SQVTM and CDR2 ANQGSEA. The CDR3 loop is CSVVKTSGEQYF. In DNA, the CDR3 is TGCAGCGTTGTAAAGACTAGCGGCGAGCAGTACTTC.

The CDR3 spells CASSPLGVVYNEQFF. The CDR3 DNA reads TGTGCCAGCAGCCCTCTCGGAGTCGTCTACAATGAGCAGTTCTTC. This chain connects TRBV9 to TRBJ2-1; D not resolved. Germline CDR1 and CDR2: SGDLS and YYNGEE. The CDR3 contains 15 residues. The V end lost 4 bases, the J end lost 3 bases, and 14 bases lay between the germline ends.

The CDR3 DNA sequence: TGCAGCGCACCGGGACCGGGGGTCTTCGATGAGCAGTTCTTC. Its translation is CSAPGPGVFDEQFF. V and J are TRBV29-1 and TRBJ2-1, with D possibly matching TRBD2 (6 bases). Between the trimmed V and J ends, which lost 7 bases and 8 bases, there was a span of 21 bases. The CDR3 contains 14 residues. Germline V gene lookup returns CDR1 SQVTM and CDR2 ANQGSEA.

This chain links TRBV2 with TRBJ1-4; D gene unclear. V lost 4 bases and J 7 bases, leaving 7 bases between the germline ends. CDR3 length: 12 amino acids. Looked up from germline, CDR1 is SNHLY and CDR2 is FYNNEI. The CDR3 DNA follows: TGTGCCAGCAGTGCGATCGTTGAAAAACTGTTTTTT. Protein sequence: CASSAIVEKLFF.

This clone was observed once. The chain employs TRBV21-1 and TRBJ2-1; the table's D call of TRBD2 was not tested on the DNA. TRBV21-1 is described as a pseudogene. The CDR3 covers 16 residues. The CDR3 protein is CASSKAQGLAWNEQFF. DNA for the CDR3: TGTGCCAGCAGCAAAGCGCAAGGACTAGCATGGAATGAGCAGTTCTTC.